Below, 7 T cell receptor beta chains from the same sample are listed, as sequenced in a study of cytomegalovirus exposure and HLA in healthy donors. PCR used 60 Vbeta primers and 13 Jbeta primers. Here immunoSEQ multiplex PCR was the method, and the copy in TCRdb shows in-frame clones only, minus some. Altogether under 130,000 clones are present, 80% being singletons, with the ten largest covering approximately 6.9%. Source material: PBMCs. Receptors originate from a man aged 30-40 years in good health and CMV-seropositive.

The chain links TRBV10-3 to TRBJ2-7; TRBD1 matches 8 bases. This CDR3 comprises 14 residues. Germline CDR1 and CDR2: ENHRY and SYGVKD. Trimming cost V 2 bases and J 3 bases; bases outside gene matches: 3. The CDR3 loop is CAISEGGQDYEQYF. In nucleotides, the CDR3 is TGTGCCATCAGTGAGGGGGGACAGGACTACGAGCAGTACTTC.

The J gene is TRBJ2-7, the V gene TRBV7-9, with 9 bases matching TRBD1. The germline V gene encodes CDR1 SEHNR and CDR2 FQNEAQ (reference sequence). The CDR3 length is 14 residues. V lost 2 bases to trimming and J lost 5 bases; unmatched junction nucleotides: 4. CDR3 sequence: CASSLLGQGHEQYF. DNA of the CDR3: TGTGCCAGCAGCTTACTCGGACAGGGGCACGAGCAGTACTTC.

The chain combines TRBV29-1 with TRBJ2-1; D not certain. There are 14 residues in the CDR3. Between the trimmed V and J ends, which lost 7 bases and 0 bases, there was a span of 13 bases. Germline CDR1 SQVTM, CDR2 ANQGSEA. The CDR3 nucleotides read TGCAGCGCTCCCGGGTCCTTCTCCTACAATGAGCAGTTCTTC. This translates into CSAPGSFSYNEQFF.

CDR3 DNA sequence: TGTGCCAGCAGCCGGGGACAGTACAATGAGCAGTTCTTC. Amino acid sequence: CASSRGQYNEQFF. V is TRBV14 and J is TRBJ2-1; 7 bases align to TRBD1. V lost 4 bases, J lost 4 bases, and 1 base stayed unmatched. The CDR3 runs 13 residues. CDR1 and CDR2 from the germline V gene are SGHDN and FVKESK.

The J gene is TRBJ2-3, the V gene TRBV6-5, with 11 nucleotides matching TRBD2. CDR3 length: 15 amino acids. From germline, CDR1 is MNHEY and CDR2 SVGAGI. Unmatched junction bases numbered 3, after V lost 6 bases and J lost 1 base. CDR3 coding DNA: TGTGCCAGCAGCCCGGGACTAGCGGGCACAGATACGCAGTATTTT. Protein sequence: CASSPGLAGTDTQYF.

This clone was counted between two and nine times. The chain recombines TRBV28 with TRBJ2-5; 10 nucleotides agree with TRBD1. The J call could be wrong; TRBJ2-7 is a better fit for the DNA end. This CDR3 region has 15 residues. The germline gives CDR1 MDHEN, CDR2 SYDVKM. CDR3 coding DNA: TGTGCCAGCAGAGCCGGGACAGGGGCCTCCTACGAGCAGTACTTC. Translating it yields CASRAGTGASYEQYF.

This clone was found once. The rearrangement joins TRBV5-1 to TRBJ1-2; TRBD1 matches at 7 bases. V lost 2 bases to trimming and J lost 5 bases; unmatched junction nucleotides: 12. The CDR3 has 16 amino acids. In germline, CDR1 is SGHRS, CDR2 YFSETQ. The CDR3 sequence: CASSLSPGDSTYGYTF. CDR3 DNA: TGCGCCAGCAGCTTAAGCCCTGGGGACAGTACGTATGGCTACACCTTC.